This T cell receptor beta chain was profiled in a study of blood T cell repertoires in COVID-19. Overall study: Spain, Italy and the United States supplied samples that represented acute and convalescent COVID-19. PBMCs, B-cell-depleted T cells, or T cells were the source of the cDNA or gDNA that made up the material.

The V end lost 4 bases, the J end lost 6 bases, and 16 bases lay between the germline ends. Germline CDR1 SGHRS, CDR2 YFSETQ. The CDR3 runs to 14 residues. Per the original methods: The assay estimated nucleated cells by amplifying reference gene primers. Clones were sequenced by immunoSEQ multiplex PCR, and TCRdb holds only the in-frame ones, with some missing. V and J calls plus clone size are reproduced from that table; the DNA served to infer D and trimming. The sample lists tens of thousands of clones, about nine tenths seen once, with approximately 4.8% in the top ten. The V gene is TRBV5-1, the J gene TRBJ1-2; no definite D call. This receptor was taken from a human donor in a cohort sampled during active COVID-19. Sequences were obtained from peripheral blood. CDR3 amino acids: CASSLGAAGNGYTF. The CDR3 DNA reads TGCGCCAGCAGCCTCGGCGCGGCGGGGAATGGCTACACCTTC.